Listed here are 3 T cell receptor beta chains from one sample, sequenced in a study of blood T cell repertoires in COVID-19. Sequenced by immunoSEQ multiplex PCR; TCRdb stores in-frame clones only, minus some. The table shows more than 120,000 clones, with more than 75% occurring only once. The sample taken for sequencing was peripheral blood. These receptors were obtained from a woman aged 45-59 years with active or convalescent COVID-19.

This chain uses TRBV13 with TRBJ1-3, with a tentative D call TRBD1 (5 bases). This CDR3 contains 15 residues. V was shortened by 5 bases and J by 0 bases, with 11 bases between the two germline ends. The germline CDR1 and CDR2 sequences are PRHDT and FYEKMQ (reference sequence). The CDR3 DNA is TGTGCCAGCAGCCTGCGGGGGACCTCTGGAAACACCATATATTTT. This sequence encodes CASSLRGTSGNTIYF.

V is TRBV7-9 and J is TRBJ1-1, with 9 bases matching TRBD1. The CDR3 has 15 amino acids. Trimming removed 5 bases from V and 5 bases from J; junction bases left unmatched: 9. From germline, CDR1 is SEHNR and CDR2 FQNEAQ (reference sequence). CDR3 bases: TGTGCCAGCAGCCCCTGGGGACAGGGAGGGACTGAAGCTTTCTTT. Residues: CASSPWGQGGTEAFF.

The genes are TRBV18 and TRBJ1-2; 7 bases fit TRBD1. Germline trimming cut 4 bases from V and 4 bases from J; bases unmatched to any gene: 3. There are 13 residues in the CDR3. Germline V lookup: CDR1 KGHSH, CDR2 LQKENI. The CDR3: CASSLTGIYGYTF. The CDR3 DNA follows: TGTGCCAGCTCACTGACAGGGATCTATGGCTACACCTTC.